These 10 T cell receptor beta chains came from one sample sequenced in a study of brain T cells in children with intractable seizures. This table comes from immunoSEQ multiplex PCR, and its TCRdb copy is limited to in-frame clones, with some not included. Here the sample spans 78,000 or so clones, under 95% being singletons. The sample consisted of peripheral blood, taken at surgery. The receptors stem from a girl aged 2 to 10 with Rasmussen encephalitis and intractable seizures.

The table lists this clone with a count of one. The chain carries TRBV27 and TRBJ2-1, with D hard to call. Germline V gene sequence: CDR1 MNHEY, CDR2 SMNVEV (reference sequence). The CDR3 has 13 residues. V was trimmed by 7 bases and J by 3 bases, leaving 10 bases between them. The DNA of the CDR3 is TGTGCCAGCAAGGGCATCATCTACAATGAGCAGTTCTTC. It codes for CASKGIIYNEQFF.

The chain uses TRBV24-1 and TRBJ1-1; D perhaps matches TRBD1 (5 bases). The CDR3 is made up of 13 amino acids. The germline V and J ends were trimmed by 6 bases and 6 bases, with 13 bases remaining between them. The germline CDR1 and CDR2 sequences are KGHDR and SFDVKD. The CDR3 spells CATSTAWGPEAFF. The CDR3 DNA reads as TGTGCCACCAGTACCGCCTGGGGCCCTGAAGCTTTCTTT.

V is TRBV9 and J is TRBJ2-3, with TRBD2 matching over 10 bases. Germline V gene sequence: CDR1 SGDLS, CDR2 YYNGEE. V shed 4 bases and J 14 bases; nucleotides not matched to a gene: 16. CDR3 length: 15 amino acids. In DNA form, the CDR3 reads TGTGCCAGCAGCCGAACCGGGACTAGCGTTGGAGGTCGGTATTTT. As protein: CASSRTGTSVGGRYF. The full variable domain, its missing parts supplied by reference TRBV9 and TRBJ2-3, is DSGVTQTPKHLITATGQRVTLRCSPRSGDLSVYWYQQSLDQGLQFLIQYYNGEERAKGNILERFSAQQFPDLHSELNLSSLELGDSALYFCASSRTGTSVGGRYFGPGTRLTVL.

This clone has a single count. The chain joins TRBV11-3 to TRBJ2-1, with TRBD2 as a possible D gene (6 bases). This CDR3 spans 15 amino acids. From germline, CDR1 is SGHNT and CDR2 YENEEA. V was clipped by 3 bases and J by 2 bases, with 11 bases between them. The CDR3 DNA reads as TGTGCCAGCAGCTTCCCGGGAGAGGCCTACAATGAGCAGTTCTTC. It is translated as CASSFPGEAYNEQFF.

CDR3 DNA sequence: TGTGCCAGCAGGCGTCAAAGGGTAAGCAATCAGCCCCAGCATTTT. This encodes CASRRQRVSNQPQHF. The chain uses TRBV16 and TRBJ1-5; no reliable D call. V lost 6 bases, J lost 1 base, and 13 bases lay in between. This CDR3 has 15 residues. Germline assignment: CDR1 KGHSY and CDR2 FQNENV.

The chain recombines TRBV19 with TRBJ1-1; D is perhaps TRBD1 (5 bases). Germline CDR1 LNHDA, CDR2 SQIVND (reference sequence). V lost 5 bases, J lost 1 base, and 14 bases lay in between. CDR3 length: 15 amino acids. The CDR3 region is CASSAPGRTNTEAFF. CDR3 sequence (DNA): TGTGCCAGTAGTGCCCCGGGACGGACGAACACTGAAGCTTTCTTT.

Only one count was recorded for this clone. The genes are TRBV19 and TRBJ1-2; no clear D. Germline lookup yields CDR1 LNHDA and CDR2 SQIVND (reference sequence). The V end was cut by 0 bases, the J end by 7 bases, with 15 bases between. The CDR3 length is 15 residues. The CDR3 reads CASSIEGPIIGGYTF. The CDR3 bases are TGTGCCAGTAGTATAGAAGGTCCAATCATCGGTGGCTACACCTTC.

The rearrangement links TRBV28 to TRBJ1-2, with TRBD1 matching 12 bases. Germline CDR1 MDHEN, CDR2 SYDVKM. This CDR3 is 15 amino acids long. Losses at the gene ends were 5 bases for V and 3 bases for J; bases not matched to a gene: 4. The CDR3 bases are TGTGCCAGCAGTGGGACAGGGGGCGCTTACTATGGCTACACCTTC. Translated, it gives CASSGTGGAYYGYTF.

This clone was detected once. The chain links TRBV19 to TRBJ1-1, with D possibly being TRBD1 (5 bases). Germline loops: CDR1 LNHDA, CDR2 SQIVND (reference sequence). This CDR3 has 16 amino acids. V was clipped by 7 bases and J by 3 bases, with 21 bases between them. The CDR3 DNA sequence: TGTGCCAGTAAAACGGCAGGGACGTCTCGGGACACTGAAGCTTTCTTT. Protein: CASKTAGTSRDTEAFF.

The genes are TRBV6-5 and TRBJ1-1; 7 bases match TRBD1. The CDR3 is 14 residues long. The germline gives CDR1 MNHEY, CDR2 SVGAGI. V shed 6 bases, J shed 2 bases, and the junction held 6 bases outside the gene matches. CDR3 sequence reads: CASRPGTANTEAFF. The CDR3 region has the DNA TGTGCCAGCAGGCCCGGGACAGCAAACACTGAAGCTTTCTTT.